Included here is one T cell receptor beta chain sequence, with context. The CDR3 totals 14 residues. Germline values: CDR1 SGDLS, CDR2 YYNGEE. Amplification of TCR beta CDR3 regions used RNA as the template. With the HTBI primer set, the TCR CDR3 went through a first round of RT-PCR. TCRdb reprocessed the multiplex PCR reads with MiXCR, giving one entry per CDR3 protein. The table records about 570,000 distinct CDR3 sequences, around 46% of them present only once. These data originate in a study of T cells in Graves' hyperthyroidism and ophthalmopathy. This rearrangement joins TRBV9 to TRBJ2-5, with D perhaps being TRBD1 or TRBD2 (6 bases each). The J call may be faulty, since TRBJ2-1 better matches the DNA end. The sequenced sample was peripheral blood or thyroid tissue (not recorded which). The TCR was taken from an adult woman with Graves' disease, either hyperthyroidism or ophthalmopathy (not recorded which). CDR3 residues: CASSVEPGVAGQFF. Here the CDR3 DNA reads TGTGCCAGCAGCGTAGAGCCAGGGGTCGCGGGACAGTTCTTC.